A selection of T cell receptor beta chains follows, all from one sample in a study of identical twins. One entry per CDR3 protein, called by TCRdb with MiXCR from the 5' RACE reads. The table includes 700,000 or so distinct CDR3 sequences, 20% to 25% detected once. This same sample was also part of a study on T cells expressing NK-cell markers.

The specimen sequenced was PBMCs. The source is a woman between 18 and 30 years old in good health. The CDR3 runs from the conserved cysteine through the conserved F or W. The order of the fields is J gene, clone size, D gene, V gene, CDR3 DNA, CDR3 protein. D genes are given only for firm matches. Some rows mark clone size as missing; the rest say once, few, many or name a class of expanded clone.

j_gene: TRBJ2-1
abundance: many
d_gene: NA
v_gene: TRBV5-1
CDR3nt: TGCGCCAGCAGCTTGGCCGCAAGGGAGAATGAGCAGTTCTTC
CDR3aa: CASSLAARENEQFF

j_gene: TRBJ2-2
abundance: NA
d_gene: TRBD1
v_gene: TRBV5-1
CDR3nt: TGCGCCAGCAGCTTACCCGGGACAGAGACCGGGGAGCTGTTTTTT
CDR3aa: CASSLPGTETGELFF

j_gene: TRBJ2-7
abundance: NA
d_gene: NA
v_gene: TRBV9
CDR3nt: TGTGCCAGCAGCGCGACGGGGGCCGTGGGTGAGCAGTACTTC
CDR3aa: CASSATGAVGEQYF

j_gene: TRBJ2-7
abundance: few
d_gene: NA
v_gene: TRBV2
CDR3nt: TGTGCCAGCGGGGACCTCTCCTACGAGCAGTACTTC
CDR3aa: CASGDLSYEQYF

j_gene: TRBJ1-1
abundance: NA
d_gene: NA
v_gene: TRBV10-3
CDR3nt: TGTGCCATCAGTTACGGCATGGGGACTGAAGCTTTCTTT
CDR3aa: CAISYGMGTEAFF

j_gene: TRBJ2-5
abundance: few
d_gene: NA
v_gene: TRBV5-5
CDR3nt: TGTGCCAGCAGCTTCTCTGACCAGACCCAGTACTTC
CDR3aa: CASSFSDQTQYF

j_gene: TRBJ2-3
abundance: few
d_gene: TRBD2
v_gene: TRBV11-2
CDR3nt: TGTGCCAGCAGCTTAGTATCGCGGGAGGGGAAAAGCACAGATACGCAGTATTTT
CDR3aa: CASSLVSREGKSTDTQYF

j_gene: TRBJ1-2
abundance: few
d_gene: NA
v_gene: TRBV6-1
CDR3nt: TGTGCCAGCAGAGATCCGGGACACCAGATCTATGGCTACACCTTC
CDR3aa: CASRDPGHQIYGYTF

j_gene: TRBJ2-3
abundance: many
d_gene: TRBD2
v_gene: TRBV20-1
CDR3nt: TGCAGTGCGGCGGGGGGGAGGGTAGATACGCAGTATTTT
CDR3aa: CSAAGGRVDTQYF

j_gene: TRBJ2-1
abundance: few
d_gene: NA
v_gene: TRBV12-3/TRBV12-4
CDR3nt: TGTGCCAGCAGTTCCCCGACGGGTAATGAGCAGTTCTTC
CDR3aa: CASSSPTGNEQFF

j_gene: TRBJ2-7
abundance: NA
d_gene: TRBD1
v_gene: TRBV5-1
CDR3nt: TGCGCCAGCAGCTTCGGGACAGGGGGCTACAAGCAGTACTTC
CDR3aa: CASSFGTGGYKQYF

j_gene: TRBJ2-7
abundance: few
d_gene: TRBD1
v_gene: TRBV5-1
CDR3nt: TGCGCCAGCGGGGACAGGGTAAACGAGCAGTACTTC
CDR3aa: CASGDRVNEQYF

j_gene: TRBJ1-1
abundance: NA
d_gene: NA
v_gene: TRBV12-3/TRBV12-4
CDR3nt: TGTGCCAGCAGTTCCTCCCCGGACGGCACTGAAGCTTTCTTT
CDR3aa: CASSSSPDGTEAFF

j_gene: TRBJ2-3
abundance: many
d_gene: TRBD2
v_gene: TRBV12-3/TRBV12-4
CDR3nt: TGTGCCAGCAGCTCCACGACTAGCGGGGCCACAGATACGCAGTATTTT
CDR3aa: CASSSTTSGATDTQYF

j_gene: TRBJ2-5
abundance: NA
d_gene: NA
v_gene: TRBV20-1
CDR3nt: TGCAGTGCTAAGCCTCAGACCCCCCAAGAGACCCAGTACTTC
CDR3aa: CSAKPQTPQETQYF

j_gene: TRBJ2-1
abundance: few
d_gene: TRBD2
v_gene: TRBV6-5
CDR3nt: TGTGCCAGCAGTTATACTAGCGGGGGCCGTTACAACAATGAGCAGTTCTTC
CDR3aa: CASSYTSGGRYNNEQFF

j_gene: TRBJ1-1
abundance: many
d_gene: NA
v_gene: TRBV10-3
CDR3nt: TGTGCCACGAGAAAGACAGTGAACACTGAAGCTTTCTTT
CDR3aa: CATRKTVNTEAFF

j_gene: TRBJ2-1
abundance: many
d_gene: NA
v_gene: TRBV24-1
CDR3nt: TGTGCCACCAGTGTATCTGGCCTCGGGGATCATGAGCAGTTCTTC
CDR3aa: CATSVSGLGDHEQFF

j_gene: TRBJ2-1
abundance: NA
d_gene: TRBD2
v_gene: TRBV5-1
CDR3nt: TGCGCCAGCAGTTTGACTAGCGGGGAAACCTACAATGAGCATTTCTTC
CDR3aa: CASSLTSGETYNEHFF

j_gene: TRBJ1-1
abundance: few
d_gene: NA
v_gene: TRBV11-3
CDR3nt: TGTGCCAGCAGCTTAGATGGGCGGGGGGGAAACACTGAAGCTTTCTTT
CDR3aa: CASSLDGRGGNTEAFF

j_gene: TRBJ2-2
abundance: few
d_gene: TRBD2
v_gene: TRBV27
CDR3nt: TGTGCCAGCAGTTACGGGACTAATCCCACCGGGGAGCTGTTTTTT
CDR3aa: CASSYGTNPTGELFF

j_gene: TRBJ2-1
abundance: many
d_gene: TRBD2
v_gene: TRBV6-4
CDR3nt: TGTGCCAGCAGTGGGACTAGCGGGAGTAATAATGAGCAGTTCTTC
CDR3aa: CASSGTSGSNNEQFF

j_gene: TRBJ2-7
abundance: NA
d_gene: NA
v_gene: TRBV5-1
CDR3nt: TGCGCCAGCAGCTTTACAAAGCCGCCCTACGAGCAGTACTTC
CDR3aa: CASSFTKPPYEQYF

j_gene: TRBJ1-5
abundance: NA
d_gene: NA
v_gene: TRBV24-1
CDR3nt: TGTGCCACCAGTGATGGGAGGCAACCCCAGCATTTT
CDR3aa: CATSDGRQPQHF

j_gene: TRBJ1-6
abundance: NA
d_gene: NA
v_gene: TRBV6-5
CDR3nt: TGTGCCAGCAGTTCCGAAATGCTGGGTTCACCCCTCCACTTT
CDR3aa: CASSSEMLGSPLHF